This TCR beta chain was retrieved from a study of cytomegalovirus exposure and HLA in healthy donors. Use of 60 Vbeta and 13 Jbeta primers characterized the PCR. Clones were sequenced by immunoSEQ multiplex PCR, and TCRdb holds only the in-frame ones, with some missing. The table lists 90,000 to 100,000 clones, with 3.4% in the top ten. J gave up 9 bases and V 3 bases, and 5 bases lay outside the gene matches. The CDR3 is 13 amino acids. From germline, CDR1 is SGHNT and CDR2 YENEEA. V usage is TRBV11-3 and J usage is TRBJ2-1, with 7 bases aligning to TRBD1. Sequencing input: PBMCs. This clonotype was obtained from a woman aged 30 to 39 in good health and CMV-seronegative. The CDR3 protein is CASSFTGVGEQFF. For the CDR3, the DNA is TGTGCCAGCAGCTTTACAGGGGTGGGTGAGCAGTTCTTC.